This T cell receptor (beta chain) comes out of a study of shared clonotypes between healthy human individuals (dated by TCRdb to 2020 to 2022). Study-level background: The cohort included three men and two women between 18 and 49 years of age. Different laboratories and diverse techniques were used to prepare libraries and sequence TCR repertoires, to increase sequencing depth and limit assay-specific biases. Between about 0.94 and 8.9 billion PBMCs per donor were obtained by leukapheresis. For each donor, CD4 naive and CD4 memory were each run on three plates, CD8 naive on two plates, and CD8 memory on one plate. The study deeply sequenced blood TCR repertoires of about 5 healthy adults to estimate repertoire size and the extent of clonotype sharing between individuals.

Donors were healthy HIV-negative adults with no recently reported acute infections or vaccinations. Only Caucasian adults living in Nashville, Tennessee, USA were represented among the donors. CD4+ T cells were enriched by magnetic negative selection, after which naive cells were positively selected on CD45RA and the negative fraction was taken as the memory subset. Blood was collected by leukapheresis, and PBMCs were isolated by Ficoll-Histopaque density gradient centrifugation and then cryopreserved in liquid nitrogen vapor phase. Analytical flow cytometry was used to check the purity and quantity of each magnetically sorted T cell population. From each sorted fraction, genomic DNA was isolated and quantified by UV absorbance on a Nanodrop 2000c. This clone was observed a single time. Its antigen remains unidentified. No base qualities exist here, and no much larger clone lies one base off it. Points the paper makes about the study in general: Sampling was restricted to blood, and TCR repertoires in tissues likely differ from the TCR repertoires found in blood. When several donors were compared, the shared fraction of clonotypes was 5% to 6.5% for naive CD4, 3.5% to 4% for naive CD8, roughly 2.5% for memory CD4, and 0.35% to 0.5% for memory CD8. Compared with non-shared clonotypes, clonotypes shared by all four sorted-subset donors had higher generation probabilities. Estimated clonotype richness was generally larger for naive than for memory subsets. Rarefaction of sorted-subset datasets indicated incomplete sequencing despite the large sequencing depth. Pairwise subsampling indicated that sequencing depth was expected to affect the degree of clonotype sharing among donors. The genetic and exposure-history diversity represented was limited by the small number of donors.

V is pared back by 2 bases and J by 2 bases, with 9 bases lying between the germline termini. CDR1 and CDR2, per the germline V gene, are SGHTA and FQGTGA. The CDR3 contains 15 residues, cysteine and phenylalanine counted. The DNA shown is the 45-base CDR3, in frame from base 1. Using the deep immunoSEQ assay, multiplex PCR amplified TCR CDR3 regions from genomic DNA. Extracted genomic DNA from each cell subset was distributed evenly across all wells of several immunoSEQ 96-well plates, and each plate was treated as a replicate. For sorted subsets, about 200 ng genomic DNA, equal to some 28,000 T cell genomes, was loaded into each replicate PCR. Purified libraries were quantified with a Qubit 3.0 fluorometer, sized on a Bioanalyzer 2100, and re-quantified with the KAPA Library Quantification kit. A separate single-read 150-cycle Illumina NextSeq 550 flow cell was used to sequence each immunoSEQ 96-well plate. The original pipeline was this. Because the immunoSEQ output held only junctional sequences and lacked quality scores, the filtering could not match the filtering applied to full-length reads. To assign V/J genes and CDR3, sequences were annotated using PyIR, a Python wrapper for IgBLAST v1.9, with IMGT germline references. Reads were removed for weak V/J assignments (E-value above 1e-6), missing CDR3, stop codons, out-of-frame junctions, or ambiguous translated residues. V3J clonotypes were defined as sequences sharing the same inferred V gene, J gene, and CDR3 amino acid sequence. Percentage overlap between repertoires was computed as shared unique clonotypes divided by the size of the smaller repertoire. RTK rarefaction, the Chao1 estimator, and Recon v2.1 estimates of unobserved clonotypes were used to assess repertoire richness. Generation probabilities were computed with OLGA for all TCRbeta clonotypes obtained by the gDNA method from several donors. Imported from immuneACCESS, the table was reduced by TCRdb to in-frame sequences with V and J called. These copies leave out some clones; in studies compared against another copy, an unresolved V gene accounts for under half, and the cause of the remainder is not known. The V and J calls and clone size come from that table; D and trimming were worked out from the DNA. The table for this sample lists some 2,500,000 clones; 93% of them were counted only once. Of the sample, 0.36% falls within the top ten clones.

This sequence uses TRBV7-3 and TRBJ2-2; TRBD2 might be the D gene, on 5 matching bases. Sample: naive CD4+ T cells from PBMCs. The cell subset or site label, as the study defines it: CD45RA+ positively selected. The clonotype was recovered from a man aged 18 to 30 in good health. Some clones in this sample may be carry-over from other donors' samples. The sequenced DNA: TGTGCCAGCAGCTTAGGTAGCGCAAACACCGGGGAGCTGTTTTTT. Its product reads: CASSLGSANTGELFF.